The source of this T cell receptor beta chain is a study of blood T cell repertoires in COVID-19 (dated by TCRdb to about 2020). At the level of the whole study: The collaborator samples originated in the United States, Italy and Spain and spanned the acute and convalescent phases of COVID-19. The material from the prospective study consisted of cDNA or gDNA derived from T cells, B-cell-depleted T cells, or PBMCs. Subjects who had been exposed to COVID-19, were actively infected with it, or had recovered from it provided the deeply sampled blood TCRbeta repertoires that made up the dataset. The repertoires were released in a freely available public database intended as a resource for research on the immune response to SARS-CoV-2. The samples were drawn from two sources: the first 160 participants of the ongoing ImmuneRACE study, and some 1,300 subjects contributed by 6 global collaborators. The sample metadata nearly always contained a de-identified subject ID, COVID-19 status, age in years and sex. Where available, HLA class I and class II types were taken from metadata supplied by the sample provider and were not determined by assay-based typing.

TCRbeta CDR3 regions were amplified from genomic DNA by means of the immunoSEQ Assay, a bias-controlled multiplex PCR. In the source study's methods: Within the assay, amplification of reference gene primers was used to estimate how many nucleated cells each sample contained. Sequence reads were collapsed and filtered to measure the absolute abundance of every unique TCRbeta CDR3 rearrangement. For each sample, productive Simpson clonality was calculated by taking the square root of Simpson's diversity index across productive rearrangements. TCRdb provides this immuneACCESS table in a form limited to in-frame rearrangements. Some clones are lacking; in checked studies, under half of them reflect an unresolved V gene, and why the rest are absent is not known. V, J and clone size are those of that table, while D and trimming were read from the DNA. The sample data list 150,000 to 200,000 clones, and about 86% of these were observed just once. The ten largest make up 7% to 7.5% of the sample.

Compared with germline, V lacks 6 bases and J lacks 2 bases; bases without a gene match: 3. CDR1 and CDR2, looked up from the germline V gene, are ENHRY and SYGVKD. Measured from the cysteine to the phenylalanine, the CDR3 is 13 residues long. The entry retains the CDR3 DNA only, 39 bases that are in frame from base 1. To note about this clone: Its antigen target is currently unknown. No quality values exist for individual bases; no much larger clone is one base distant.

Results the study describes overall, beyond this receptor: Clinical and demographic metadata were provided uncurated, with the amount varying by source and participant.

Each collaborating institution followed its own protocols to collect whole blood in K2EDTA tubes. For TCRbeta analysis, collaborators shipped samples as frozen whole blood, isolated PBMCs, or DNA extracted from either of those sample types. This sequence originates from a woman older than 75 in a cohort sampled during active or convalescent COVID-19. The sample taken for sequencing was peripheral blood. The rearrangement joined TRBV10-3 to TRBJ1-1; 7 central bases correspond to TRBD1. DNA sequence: TGTGCCATCAGCTGGACAGGAAACACTGAAGCTTTCTTT. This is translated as CAISWTGNTEAFF.